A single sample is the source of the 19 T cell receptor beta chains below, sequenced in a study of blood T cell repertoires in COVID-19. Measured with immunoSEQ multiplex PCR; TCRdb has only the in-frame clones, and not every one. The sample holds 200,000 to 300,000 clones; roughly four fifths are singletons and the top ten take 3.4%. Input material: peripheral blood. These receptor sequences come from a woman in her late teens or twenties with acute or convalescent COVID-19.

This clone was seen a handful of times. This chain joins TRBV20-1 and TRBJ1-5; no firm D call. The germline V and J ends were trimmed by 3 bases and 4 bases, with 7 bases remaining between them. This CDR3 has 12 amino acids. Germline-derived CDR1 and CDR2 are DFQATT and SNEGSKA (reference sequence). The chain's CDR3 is CSASRRNQPQHF. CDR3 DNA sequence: TGCAGTGCTAGTAGGAGGAATCAGCCCCAGCATTTT.

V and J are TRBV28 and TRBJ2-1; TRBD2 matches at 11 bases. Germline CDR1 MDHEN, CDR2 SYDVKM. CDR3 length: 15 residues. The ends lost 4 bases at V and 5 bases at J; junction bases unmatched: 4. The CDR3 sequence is CASSYGTSGDNEQFF. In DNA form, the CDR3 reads TGTGCCAGCAGTTACGGGACTAGCGGTGACAATGAGCAGTTCTTC.

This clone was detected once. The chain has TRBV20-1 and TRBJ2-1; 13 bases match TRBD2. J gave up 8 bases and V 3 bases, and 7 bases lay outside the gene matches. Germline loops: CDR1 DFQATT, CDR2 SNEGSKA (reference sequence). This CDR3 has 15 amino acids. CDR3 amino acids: CSASTSGRALDEQFF. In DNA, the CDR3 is TGCAGTGCTAGTACTAGCGGGAGGGCCCTCGATGAGCAGTTCTTC.

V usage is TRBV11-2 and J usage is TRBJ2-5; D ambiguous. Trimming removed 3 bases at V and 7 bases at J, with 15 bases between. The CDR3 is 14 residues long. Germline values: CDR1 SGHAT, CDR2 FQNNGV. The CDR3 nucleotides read TGTGCCAGCAGCTTCGGGTCTCAGTTTGGGACCCAGTACTTC. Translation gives CASSFGSQFGTQYF. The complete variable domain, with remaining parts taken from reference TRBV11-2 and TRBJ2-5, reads EAGVAQSPRYKIIEKRQSVAFWCNPISGHATLYWYQQILGQGPKLLIQFQNNGVVDDSQLPKDRFSAERLKGVDSTLKIQPAKLEDSAVYLCASSFGSQFGTQYFGPGTRLLVL.

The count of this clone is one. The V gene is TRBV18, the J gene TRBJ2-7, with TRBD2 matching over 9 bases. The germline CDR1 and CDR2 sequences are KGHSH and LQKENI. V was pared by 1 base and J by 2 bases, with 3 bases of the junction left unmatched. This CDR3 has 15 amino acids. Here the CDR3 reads CASSPRAGGTYEQYF. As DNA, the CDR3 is TGTGCCAGCTCACCACGGGCGGGAGGGACCTACGAGCAGTACTTC.

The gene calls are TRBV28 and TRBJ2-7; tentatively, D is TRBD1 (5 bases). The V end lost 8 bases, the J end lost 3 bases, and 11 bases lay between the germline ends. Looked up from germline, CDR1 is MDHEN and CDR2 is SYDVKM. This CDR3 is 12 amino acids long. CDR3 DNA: TGTGCCAGCCAGGGCAGTAACTACGAGCAGTACTTC. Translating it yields CASQGSNYEQYF.

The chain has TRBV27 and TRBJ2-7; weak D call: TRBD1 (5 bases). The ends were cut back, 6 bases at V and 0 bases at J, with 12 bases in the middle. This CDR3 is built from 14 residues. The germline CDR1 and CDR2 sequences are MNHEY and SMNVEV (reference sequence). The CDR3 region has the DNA TGTGCCAGCAGGAAGGACACCGACTCCTACGAGCAGTACTTC. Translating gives CASRKDTDSYEQYF.

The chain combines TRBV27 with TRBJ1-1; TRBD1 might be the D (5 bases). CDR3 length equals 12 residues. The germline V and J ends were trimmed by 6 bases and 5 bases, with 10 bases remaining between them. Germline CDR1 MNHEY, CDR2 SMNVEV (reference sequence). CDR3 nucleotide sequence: TGTGCCAGCAGGACAGCCAGGACTGAAGCTTTCTTT. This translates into CASRTARTEAFF.

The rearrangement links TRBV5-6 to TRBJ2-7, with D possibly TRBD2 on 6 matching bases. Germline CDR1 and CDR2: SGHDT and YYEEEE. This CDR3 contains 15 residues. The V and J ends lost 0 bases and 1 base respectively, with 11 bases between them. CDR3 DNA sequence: TGTGCCAGCAGCTTGGGGTCTCGGGGGTCCTACGAGCAGTACTTC. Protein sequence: CASSLGSRGSYEQYF.

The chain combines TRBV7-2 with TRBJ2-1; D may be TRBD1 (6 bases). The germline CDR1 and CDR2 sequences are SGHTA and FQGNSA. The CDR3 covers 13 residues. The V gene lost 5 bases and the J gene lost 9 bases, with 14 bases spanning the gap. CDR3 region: CASSISGGGEQFF. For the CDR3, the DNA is TGTGCCAGCAGCATCAGTGGGGGCGGTGAGCAGTTCTTC.

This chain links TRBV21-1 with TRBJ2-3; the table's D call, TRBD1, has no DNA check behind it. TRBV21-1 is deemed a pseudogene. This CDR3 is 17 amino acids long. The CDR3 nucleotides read TGTGCCAGCAGCAAAGGAGGGGGAGCCCGTAACACAGATACGCAGTATTTT. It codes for CASSKGGGARNTDTQYF.

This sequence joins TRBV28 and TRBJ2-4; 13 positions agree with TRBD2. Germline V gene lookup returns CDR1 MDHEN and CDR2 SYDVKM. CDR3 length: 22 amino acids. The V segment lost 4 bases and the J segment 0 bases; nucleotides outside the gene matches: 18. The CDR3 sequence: CASSSRTGTSGTNYLAKNIQYF. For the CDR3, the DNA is TGTGCCAGCAGTTCCCGAACCGGGACTAGCGGGACCAACTACCTAGCCAAAAACATTCAGTACTTC.

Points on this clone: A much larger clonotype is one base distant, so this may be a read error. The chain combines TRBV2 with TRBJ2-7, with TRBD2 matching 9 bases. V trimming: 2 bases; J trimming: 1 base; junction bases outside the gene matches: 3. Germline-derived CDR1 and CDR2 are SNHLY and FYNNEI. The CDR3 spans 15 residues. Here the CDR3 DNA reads TGTGCCAGCAGTGAACAGGGACTAGCTTCCTACGAGCAGTACTTC. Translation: CASSEQGLASYEQYF.

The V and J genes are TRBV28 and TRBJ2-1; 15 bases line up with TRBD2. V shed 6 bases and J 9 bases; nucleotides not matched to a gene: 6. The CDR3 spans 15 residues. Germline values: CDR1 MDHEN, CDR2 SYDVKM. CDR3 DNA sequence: TGTGCCAGCAGACCGGGACTAGCGGGAGGAGGTGAGCAGTTCTTC. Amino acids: CASRPGLAGGGEQFF.

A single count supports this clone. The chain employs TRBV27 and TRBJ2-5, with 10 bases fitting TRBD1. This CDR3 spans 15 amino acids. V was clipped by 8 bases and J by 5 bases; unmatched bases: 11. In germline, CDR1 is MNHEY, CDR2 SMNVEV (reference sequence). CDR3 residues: CASQQTGQGVETQYF. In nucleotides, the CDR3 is TGTGCCAGCCAACAAACCGGACAGGGGGTTGAGACCCAGTACTTC.

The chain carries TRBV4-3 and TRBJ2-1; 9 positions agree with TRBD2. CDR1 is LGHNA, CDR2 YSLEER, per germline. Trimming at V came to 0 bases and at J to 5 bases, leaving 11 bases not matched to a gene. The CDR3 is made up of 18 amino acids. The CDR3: CASSQDPTTSGTNNEQFF. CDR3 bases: TGCGCCAGCAGCCAAGATCCCACGACTAGCGGAACTAACAATGAGCAGTTCTTC.

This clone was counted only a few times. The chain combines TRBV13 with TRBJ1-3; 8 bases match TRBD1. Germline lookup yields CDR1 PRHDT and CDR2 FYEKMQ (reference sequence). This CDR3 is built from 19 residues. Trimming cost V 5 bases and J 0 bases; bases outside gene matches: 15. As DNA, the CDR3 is TGTGCCAGCAGCACCGCTGGACAGGGATACCATTACTCTGGAAACACCATATATTTT. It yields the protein CASSTAGQGYHYSGNTIYF.

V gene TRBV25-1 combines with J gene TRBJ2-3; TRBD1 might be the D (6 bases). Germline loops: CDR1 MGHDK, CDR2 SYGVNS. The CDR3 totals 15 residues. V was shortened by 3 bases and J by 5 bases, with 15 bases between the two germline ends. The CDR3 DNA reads TGTGCCAGCAGTGATCCCGGCAGGGGCCTAGATACGCAGTATTTT. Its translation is CASSDPGRGLDTQYF.

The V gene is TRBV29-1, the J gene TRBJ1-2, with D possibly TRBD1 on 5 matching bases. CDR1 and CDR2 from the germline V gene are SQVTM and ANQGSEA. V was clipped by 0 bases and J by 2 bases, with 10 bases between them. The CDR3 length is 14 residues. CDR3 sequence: CSVEDLGGNYGYTF. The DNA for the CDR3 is TGCAGCGTTGAAGATCTTGGGGGGAACTATGGCTACACCTTC.